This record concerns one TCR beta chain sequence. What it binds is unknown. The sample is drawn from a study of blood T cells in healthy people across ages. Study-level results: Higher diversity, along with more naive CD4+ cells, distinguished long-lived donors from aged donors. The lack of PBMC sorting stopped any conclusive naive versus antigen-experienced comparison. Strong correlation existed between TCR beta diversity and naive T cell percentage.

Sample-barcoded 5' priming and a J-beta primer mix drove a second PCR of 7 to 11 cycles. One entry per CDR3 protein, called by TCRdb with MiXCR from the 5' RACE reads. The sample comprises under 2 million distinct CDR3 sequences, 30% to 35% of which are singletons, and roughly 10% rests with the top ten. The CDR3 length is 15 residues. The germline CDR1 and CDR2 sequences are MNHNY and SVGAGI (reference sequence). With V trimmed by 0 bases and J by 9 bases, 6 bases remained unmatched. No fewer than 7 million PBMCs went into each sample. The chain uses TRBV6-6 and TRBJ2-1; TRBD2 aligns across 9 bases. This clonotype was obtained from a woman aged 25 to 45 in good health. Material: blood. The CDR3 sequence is CASSYSGTSNGEQFF. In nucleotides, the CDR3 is TGTGCCAGCAGTTACTCTGGGACTAGCAACGGTGAGCAGTTCTTC.